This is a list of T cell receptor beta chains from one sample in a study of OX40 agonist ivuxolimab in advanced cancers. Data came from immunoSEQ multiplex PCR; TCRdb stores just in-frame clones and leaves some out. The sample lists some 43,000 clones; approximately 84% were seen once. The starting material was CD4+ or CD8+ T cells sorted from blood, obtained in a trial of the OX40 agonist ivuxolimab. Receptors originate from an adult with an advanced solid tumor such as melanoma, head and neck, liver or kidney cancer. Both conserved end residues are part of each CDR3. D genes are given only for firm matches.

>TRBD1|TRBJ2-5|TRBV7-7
CASSLVPAQGAETQYF
TGTGCCAGCAGCTTAGTGCCCGCACAGGGGGCTGAGACCCAGTACTTC
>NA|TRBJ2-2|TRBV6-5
CASRSDTSLGELFF
TGTGCCAGCAGGAGTGACACTAGTCTCGGGGAGCTGTTTTTT
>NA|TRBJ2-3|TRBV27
CASSLSVPGDTQYF
TGTGCCAGCAGTTTAAGTGTGCCAGGAGATACGCAGTATTTT
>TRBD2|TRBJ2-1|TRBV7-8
CASSFWTSGSGRGSYNEQFF
TGTGCCAGCAGCTTTTGGACTAGCGGGAGTGGGAGGGGCTCCTACAATGAGCAGTTCTTC
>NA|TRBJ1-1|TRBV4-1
CASSLRSGTEAFF
TGCGCCAGCAGCCTTCGCTCGGGAACTGAAGCTTTCTTT
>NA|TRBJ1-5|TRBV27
CASSRGGFNQPQHF
TGTGCCAGCTCCAGGGGCGGTTTCAATCAGCCCCAGCATTTT
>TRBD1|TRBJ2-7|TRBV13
CASSPRDRDLYEQYF
TGTGCCAGCAGCCCCCGGGACAGGGACCTCTACGAGCAGTACTTC
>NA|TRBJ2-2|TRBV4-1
CASSSQTGELFF
TGCGCCAGCAGCTCACAGACCGGGGAGCTGTTTTTT
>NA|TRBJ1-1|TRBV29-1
CSVVGNTEAFF
TGCAGCGTTGTTGGGAACACTGAAGCTTTCTTT
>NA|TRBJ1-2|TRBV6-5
CASSWSSLSGYTF
TGTGCCAGCAGTTGGTCGAGTCTCTCTGGCTACACCTTC
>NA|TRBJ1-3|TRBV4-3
CASSQGHETGNTIYF
TGCGCCAGCAGCCAAGGGCACGAGACTGGAAACACCATATATTTT
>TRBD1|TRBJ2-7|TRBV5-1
CASSPGQGASYEQYF
TGCGCCAGCAGCCCTGGGCAGGGGGCCTCCTACGAGCAGTACTTC